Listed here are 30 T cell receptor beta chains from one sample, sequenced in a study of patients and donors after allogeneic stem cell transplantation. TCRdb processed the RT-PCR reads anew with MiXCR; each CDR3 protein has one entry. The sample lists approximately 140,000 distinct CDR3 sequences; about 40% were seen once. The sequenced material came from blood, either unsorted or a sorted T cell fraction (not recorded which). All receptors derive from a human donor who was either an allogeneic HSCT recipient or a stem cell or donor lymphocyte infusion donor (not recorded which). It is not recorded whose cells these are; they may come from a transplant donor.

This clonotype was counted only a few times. CDR3 amino acids: CASSDPAGTQHF. The CDR3 bases are TGTGCCAGCAGTGATCCCGCAGGGACCCAGCATTTT. The chain carries TRBV25-1 and TRBJ1-5; a possible D gene is TRBD1 (5 bases). The V end lost 3 bases, the J end lost 11 bases, and 11 bases lay between the germline ends. The CDR3 has 12 amino acids. CDR1 MGHDK and CDR2 SYGVNS come from the germline V gene.

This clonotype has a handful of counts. CDR3 coding DNA: TGTGCCGCGACAGGGGGCGGTAATGAAAAACTGTTTTTT. Residues: CAATGGGNEKLFF. The genes are TRBV28 and TRBJ1-4, with 10 bases lining up with TRBD1. CDR1 and CDR2 (germline): MDHEN, SYDVKM. The V gene end was trimmed by 11 bases and the J gene end by 4 bases; junction bases not matched to a gene: 4. The CDR3 is 13 amino acids.

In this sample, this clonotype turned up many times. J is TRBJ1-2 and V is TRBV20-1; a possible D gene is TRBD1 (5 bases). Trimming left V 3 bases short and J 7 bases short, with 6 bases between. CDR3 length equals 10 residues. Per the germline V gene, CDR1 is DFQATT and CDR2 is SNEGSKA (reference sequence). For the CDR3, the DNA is TGCAGTGCTAGGGGGGGTGGCTACACCTTC. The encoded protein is CSARGGGYTF.

The chain's CDR3 is CASSYSGRVEGRGYTF. In DNA, the CDR3 is TGTGCCAGCAGTTACTCGGGCCGGGTGGAGGGGAGAGGCTACACCTTC. The J gene is TRBJ1-2, the V gene TRBV6-5, with a tentative D call TRBD1 (5 bases). In germline, CDR1 is MNHEY, CDR2 SVGAGI. The length of the CDR3 is 16 residues. V gave up 0 bases and J gave up 8 bases, with 19 bases separating them.

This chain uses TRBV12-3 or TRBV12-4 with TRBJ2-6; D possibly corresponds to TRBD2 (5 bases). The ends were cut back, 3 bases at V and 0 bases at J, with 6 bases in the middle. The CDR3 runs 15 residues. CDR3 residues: CASSFAGSGANVLTF. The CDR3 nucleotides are TGTGCCAGCAGTTTTGCGGGCTCTGGGGCCAACGTCCTGACTTTC.

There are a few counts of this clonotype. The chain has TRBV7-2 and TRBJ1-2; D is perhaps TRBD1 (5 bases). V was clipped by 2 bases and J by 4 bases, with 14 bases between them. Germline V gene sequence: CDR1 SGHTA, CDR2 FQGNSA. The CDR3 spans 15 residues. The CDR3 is CASSLRADSLYGYTF. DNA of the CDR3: TGTGCCAGCAGCTTAAGGGCCGACAGCCTCTATGGCTACACCTTC.

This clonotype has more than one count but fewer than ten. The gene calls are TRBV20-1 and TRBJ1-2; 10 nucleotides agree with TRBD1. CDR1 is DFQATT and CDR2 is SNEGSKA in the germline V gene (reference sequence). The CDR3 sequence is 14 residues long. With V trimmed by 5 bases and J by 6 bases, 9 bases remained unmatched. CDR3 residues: CSAGGGQGLDGYTF. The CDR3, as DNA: TGCAGTGCTGGCGGGGGACAGGGGCTAGATGGCTACACCTTC.

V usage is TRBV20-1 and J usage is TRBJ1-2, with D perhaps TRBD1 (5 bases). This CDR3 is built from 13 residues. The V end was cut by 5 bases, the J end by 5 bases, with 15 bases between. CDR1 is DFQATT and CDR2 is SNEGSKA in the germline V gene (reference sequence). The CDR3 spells CSAPETVPYGYTF. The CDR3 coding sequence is TGCAGTGCTCCAGAGACAGTGCCGTATGGCTACACCTTC.

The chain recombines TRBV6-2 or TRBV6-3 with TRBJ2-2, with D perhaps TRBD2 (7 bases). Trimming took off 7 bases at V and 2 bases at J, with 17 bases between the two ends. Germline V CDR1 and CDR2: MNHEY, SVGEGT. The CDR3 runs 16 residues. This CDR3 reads CASTQWGGLNTGELFF. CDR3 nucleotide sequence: TGTGCCAGCACCCAATGGGGGGGCTTAAACACCGGGGAGCTGTTTTTT.

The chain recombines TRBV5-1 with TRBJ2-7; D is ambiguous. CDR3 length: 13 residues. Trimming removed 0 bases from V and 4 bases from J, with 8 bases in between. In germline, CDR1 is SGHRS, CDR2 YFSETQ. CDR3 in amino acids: CASSLVPPYEQYF. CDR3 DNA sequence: TGCGCCAGCAGCTTGGTTCCCCCTTACGAGCAGTACTTC.

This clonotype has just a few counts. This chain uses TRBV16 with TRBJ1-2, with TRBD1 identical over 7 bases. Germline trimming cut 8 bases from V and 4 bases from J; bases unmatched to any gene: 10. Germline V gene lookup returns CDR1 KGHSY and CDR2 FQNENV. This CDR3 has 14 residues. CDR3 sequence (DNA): TGTGCCAGCCACCCCGGGACAGCCTTCTATGGCTACACCTTC. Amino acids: CASHPGTAFYGYTF.

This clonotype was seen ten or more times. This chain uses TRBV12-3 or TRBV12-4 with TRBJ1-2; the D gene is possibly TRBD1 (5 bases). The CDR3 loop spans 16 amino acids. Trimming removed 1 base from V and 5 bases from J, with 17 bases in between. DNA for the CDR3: TGTGCCAGCAGTTTAGGGGACCGTCGCTACCATTATGGCTACACCTTC. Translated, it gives CASSLGDRRYHYGYTF.

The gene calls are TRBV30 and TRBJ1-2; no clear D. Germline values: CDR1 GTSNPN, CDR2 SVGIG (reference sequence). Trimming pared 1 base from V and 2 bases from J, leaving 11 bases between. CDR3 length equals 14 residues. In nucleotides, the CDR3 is TGTGCCTGGAGTGCCCTCGGACTAAACTATGGCTACACCTTC. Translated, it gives CAWSALGLNYGYTF.

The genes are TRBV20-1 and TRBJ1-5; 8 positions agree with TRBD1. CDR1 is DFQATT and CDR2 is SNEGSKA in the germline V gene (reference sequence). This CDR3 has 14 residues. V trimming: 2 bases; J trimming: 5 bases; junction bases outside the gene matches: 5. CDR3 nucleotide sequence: TGCAGTGCTAGAAAAGACAGGGGCTATCAGCCCCAGCATTTT. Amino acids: CSARKDRGYQPQHF.

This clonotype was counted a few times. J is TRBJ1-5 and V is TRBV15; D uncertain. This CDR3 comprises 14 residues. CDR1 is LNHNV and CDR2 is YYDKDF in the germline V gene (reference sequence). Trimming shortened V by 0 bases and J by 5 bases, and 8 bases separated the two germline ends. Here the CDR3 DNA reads TGTGCCACCAGCAGAGATTGGGATGATCAGCCCCAGCATTTT. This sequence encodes CATSRDWDDQPQHF.

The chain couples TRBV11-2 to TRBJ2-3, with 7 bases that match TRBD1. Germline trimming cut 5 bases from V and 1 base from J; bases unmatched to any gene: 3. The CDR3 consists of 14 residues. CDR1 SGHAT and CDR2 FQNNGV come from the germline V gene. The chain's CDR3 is CASSPQGGTDTQYF. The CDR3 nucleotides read TGTGCCAGCAGCCCCCAGGGGGGCACAGATACGCAGTATTTT.

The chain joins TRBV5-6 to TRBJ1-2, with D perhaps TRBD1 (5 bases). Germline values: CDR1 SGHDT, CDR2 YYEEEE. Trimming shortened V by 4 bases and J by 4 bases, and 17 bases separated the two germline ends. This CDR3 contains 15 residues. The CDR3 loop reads CASSKMTVLSYGYTF. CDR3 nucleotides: TGTGCCAGCAGCAAGATGACAGTCCTCTCCTATGGCTACACCTTC.

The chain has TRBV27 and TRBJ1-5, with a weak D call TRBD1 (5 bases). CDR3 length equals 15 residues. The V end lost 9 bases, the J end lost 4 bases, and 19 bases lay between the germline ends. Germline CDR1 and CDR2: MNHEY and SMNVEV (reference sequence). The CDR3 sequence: CASSAGGLGNQPQHF. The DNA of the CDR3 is TGTGCCAGTAGCGCCGGGGGGTTAGGGAATCAGCCCCAGCATTTT.

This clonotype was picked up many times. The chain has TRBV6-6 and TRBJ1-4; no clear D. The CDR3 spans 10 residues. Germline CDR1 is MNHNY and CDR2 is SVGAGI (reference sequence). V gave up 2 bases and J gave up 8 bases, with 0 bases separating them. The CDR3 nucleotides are TGTGCCAGCAGTTACGAAAAACTGTTTTTT. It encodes CASSYEKLFF.

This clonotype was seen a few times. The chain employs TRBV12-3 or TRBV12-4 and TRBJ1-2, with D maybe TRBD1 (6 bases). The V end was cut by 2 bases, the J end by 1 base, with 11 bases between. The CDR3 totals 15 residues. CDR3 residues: CASSLWPGDNYGYTF. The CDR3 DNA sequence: TGTGCCAGCAGTTTATGGCCAGGGGATAACTATGGCTACACCTTC.

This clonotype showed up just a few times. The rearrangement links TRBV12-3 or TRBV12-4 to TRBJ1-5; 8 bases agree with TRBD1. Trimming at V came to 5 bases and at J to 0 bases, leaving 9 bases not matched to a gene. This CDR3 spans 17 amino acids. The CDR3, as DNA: TGTGCCAGCAGTCGGGGGGACAGGATATATAGCAATCAGCCCCAGCATTTT. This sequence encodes CASSRGDRIYSNQPQHF.

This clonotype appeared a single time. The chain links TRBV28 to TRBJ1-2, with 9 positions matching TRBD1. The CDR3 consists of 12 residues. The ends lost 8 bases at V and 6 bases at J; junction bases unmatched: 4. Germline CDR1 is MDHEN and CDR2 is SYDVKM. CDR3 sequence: CASLQGADGYTF. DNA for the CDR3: TGTGCCAGCCTACAGGGGGCCGATGGCTACACCTTC.

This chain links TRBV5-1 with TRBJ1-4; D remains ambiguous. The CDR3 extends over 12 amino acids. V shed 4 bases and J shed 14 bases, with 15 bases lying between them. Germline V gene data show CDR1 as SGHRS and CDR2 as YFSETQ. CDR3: CASSPLGERLFF. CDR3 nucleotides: TGCGCCAGCAGCCCCCTCGGAGAACGGCTGTTTTTT. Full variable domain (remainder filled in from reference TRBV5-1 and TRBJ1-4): KAGVTQTPRYLIKTRGQQVTLSCSPISGHRSVSWYQQTPGQGLQFLFEYFSETQRNKGNFPGRFSGRQFSNSRSEMNVSTLELGDSALYLCASSPLGERLFFGSGTQLSVL.

CDR3: CATSEENQPQHF. CDR3 bases: TGTGCCACCAGTGAAGAAAATCAGCCCCAGCATTTT. V gene TRBV24-1 combines with J gene TRBJ1-5, with D unresolved. Trimming shortened V by 4 bases and J by 4 bases, and 4 bases separated the two germline ends. CDR1 and CDR2 (germline): KGHDR, SFDVKD. CDR3 length: 12 residues.

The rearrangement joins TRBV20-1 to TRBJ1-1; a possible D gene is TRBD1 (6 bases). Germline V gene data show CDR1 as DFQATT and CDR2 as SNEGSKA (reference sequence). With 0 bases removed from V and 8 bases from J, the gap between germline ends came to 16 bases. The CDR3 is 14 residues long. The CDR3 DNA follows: TGCAGTGCTAGAGATGTTCGGGGAGGGGGAGAAGCTTTCTTT. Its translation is CSARDVRGGGEAFF.

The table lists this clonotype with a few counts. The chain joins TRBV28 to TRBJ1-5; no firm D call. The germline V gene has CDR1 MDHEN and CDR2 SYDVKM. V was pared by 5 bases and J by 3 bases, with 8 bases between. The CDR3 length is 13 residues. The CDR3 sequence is CASSNRINQPQHF. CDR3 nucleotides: TGTGCCAGCAGTAACAGAATCAATCAGCCCCAGCATTTT.

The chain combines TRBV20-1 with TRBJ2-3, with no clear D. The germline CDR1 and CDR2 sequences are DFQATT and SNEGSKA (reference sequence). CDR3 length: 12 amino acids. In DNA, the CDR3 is TGCAGCGCGCGGCGGACCACAGATACGCAGTATTTT. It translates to CSARRTTDTQYF.

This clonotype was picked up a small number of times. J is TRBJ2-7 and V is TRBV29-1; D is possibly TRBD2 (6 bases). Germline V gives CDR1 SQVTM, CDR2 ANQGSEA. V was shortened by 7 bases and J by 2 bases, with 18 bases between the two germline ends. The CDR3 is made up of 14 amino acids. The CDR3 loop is CSASSGGFPYEQYF. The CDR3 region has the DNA TGCAGCGCCTCGTCCGGGGGTTTCCCCTACGAGCAGTACTTC.

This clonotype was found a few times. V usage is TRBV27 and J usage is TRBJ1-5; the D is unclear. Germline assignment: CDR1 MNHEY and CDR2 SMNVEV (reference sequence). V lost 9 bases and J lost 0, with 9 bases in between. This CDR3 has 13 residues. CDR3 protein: CASAGYSNQPQHF. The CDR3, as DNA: TGTGCCAGTGCAGGTTATAGCAATCAGCCCCAGCATTTT.

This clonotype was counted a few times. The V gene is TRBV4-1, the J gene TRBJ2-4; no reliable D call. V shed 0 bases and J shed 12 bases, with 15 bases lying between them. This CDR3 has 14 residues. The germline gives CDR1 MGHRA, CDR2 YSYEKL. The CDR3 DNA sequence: TGCGCCAGCAGCCAAGATCCCGCCAGTACACCTCAGTACTTC. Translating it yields CASSQDPASTPQYF.